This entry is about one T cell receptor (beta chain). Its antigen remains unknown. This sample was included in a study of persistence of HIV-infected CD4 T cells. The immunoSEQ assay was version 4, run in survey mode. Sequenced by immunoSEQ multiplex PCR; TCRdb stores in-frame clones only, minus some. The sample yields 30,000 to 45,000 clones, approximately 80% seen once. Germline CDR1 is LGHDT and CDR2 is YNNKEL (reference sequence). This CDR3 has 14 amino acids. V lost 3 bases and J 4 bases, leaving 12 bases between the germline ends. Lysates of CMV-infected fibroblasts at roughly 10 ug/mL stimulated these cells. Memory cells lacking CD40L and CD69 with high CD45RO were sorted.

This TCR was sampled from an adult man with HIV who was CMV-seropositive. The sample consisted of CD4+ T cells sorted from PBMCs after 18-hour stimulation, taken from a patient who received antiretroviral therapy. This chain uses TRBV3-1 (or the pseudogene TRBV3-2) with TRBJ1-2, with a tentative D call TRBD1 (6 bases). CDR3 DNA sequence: TGTGCCAGCAGCCAGGGGGACATATCCTATGGCTACACCTTC. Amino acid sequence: CASSQGDISYGYTF.